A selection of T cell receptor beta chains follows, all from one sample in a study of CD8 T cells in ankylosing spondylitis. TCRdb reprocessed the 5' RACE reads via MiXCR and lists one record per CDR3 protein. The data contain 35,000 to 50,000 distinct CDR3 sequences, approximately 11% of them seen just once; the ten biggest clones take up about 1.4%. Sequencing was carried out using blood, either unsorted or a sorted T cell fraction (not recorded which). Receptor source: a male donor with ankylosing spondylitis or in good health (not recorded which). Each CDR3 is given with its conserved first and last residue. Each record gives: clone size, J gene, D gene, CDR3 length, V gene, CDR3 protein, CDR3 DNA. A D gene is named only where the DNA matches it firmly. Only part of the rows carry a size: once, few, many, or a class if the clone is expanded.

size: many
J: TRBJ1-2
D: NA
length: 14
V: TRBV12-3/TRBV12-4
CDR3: CASSPDKIVYGYTF
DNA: TGTGCCAGCAGTCCGGACAAAATCGTATATGGCTACACCTTC

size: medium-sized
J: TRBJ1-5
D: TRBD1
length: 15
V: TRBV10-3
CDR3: CAISDQGQDGQPQHF
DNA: TGTGCCATCAGTGACCAAGGACAGGACGGTCAGCCCCAGCATTTT

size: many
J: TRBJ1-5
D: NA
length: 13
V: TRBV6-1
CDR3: CASSDNGLQPQHF
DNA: TGTGCCAGCAGTGATAACGGGTTGCAGCCCCAGCATTTT

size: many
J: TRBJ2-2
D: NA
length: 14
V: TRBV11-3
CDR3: CASSPGPTTGELFF
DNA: TGTGCCAGCAGCCCCGGGCCTACGACCGGGGAGCTGTTTTTT

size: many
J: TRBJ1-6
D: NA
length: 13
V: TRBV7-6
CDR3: CASSQGTNSPLHF
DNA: TGTGCCAGCAGCCAGGGAACTAATTCACCCCTCCACTTT

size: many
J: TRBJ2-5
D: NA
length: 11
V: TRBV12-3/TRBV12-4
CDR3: CASNLGQLMYF
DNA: TGTGCCAGCAACCTCGGACAGCTTATGTACTTC

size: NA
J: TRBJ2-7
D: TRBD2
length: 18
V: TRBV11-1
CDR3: CASRRGLAGASTIYEQYF
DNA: TGTGCCAGCAGACGGGGACTAGCGGGGGCATCTACGATCTACGAGCAGTACTTC

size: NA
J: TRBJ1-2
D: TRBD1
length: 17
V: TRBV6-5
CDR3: CASREETGATFLYGYTF
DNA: TGTGCCAGCAGGGAAGAGACAGGGGCTACGTTCCTCTATGGCTACACCTTC

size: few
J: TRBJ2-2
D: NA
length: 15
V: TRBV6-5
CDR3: CASSSVTTNTGELFF
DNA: TGTGCCAGCAGTTCTGTGACAACGAACACCGGGGAGCTGTTTTTT

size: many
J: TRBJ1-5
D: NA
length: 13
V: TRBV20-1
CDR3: CSVSIESNQPQHF
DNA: TGCAGTGTAAGCATAGAGAGCAATCAGCCCCAGCATTTT

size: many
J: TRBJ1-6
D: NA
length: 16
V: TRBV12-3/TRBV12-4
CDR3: CASSWVRGRGLSPLHF
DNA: TGTGCCAGCAGTTGGGTGAGGGGACGGGGTCTTTCACCCCTCCACTTT

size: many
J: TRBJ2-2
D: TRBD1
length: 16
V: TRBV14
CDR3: CASSFLRTGSTGELFF
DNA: TGTGCCAGCAGCTTCCTGCGGACAGGGAGCACCGGGGAGCTGTTTTTT

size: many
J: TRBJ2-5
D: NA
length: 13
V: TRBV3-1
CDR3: CASSQTPTDTQYF
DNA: TGTGCCAGCAGCCAAACCCCGACGGACACCCAGTACTTC

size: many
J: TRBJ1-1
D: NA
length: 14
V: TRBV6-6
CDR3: CASSQMITNTEAFF
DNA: TGTGCCAGCAGTCAAATGATCACGAACACTGAAGCTTTCTTT

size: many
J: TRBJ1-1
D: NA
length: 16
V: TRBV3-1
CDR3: CASSQRSAGAGTEAFF
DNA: TGTGCCAGCAGCCAACGATCGGCCGGGGCTGGAACTGAAGCTTTCTTT

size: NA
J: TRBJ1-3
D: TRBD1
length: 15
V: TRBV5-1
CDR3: CASSLTGQGRNTIYF
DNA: TGCGCCAGCAGCCTGACTGGACAGGGAAGAAACACCATATATTTT

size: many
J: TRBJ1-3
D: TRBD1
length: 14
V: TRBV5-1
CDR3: CASSMDRGGNTIYF
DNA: TGCGCCAGCAGCATGGACAGGGGAGGAAACACCATATATTTT

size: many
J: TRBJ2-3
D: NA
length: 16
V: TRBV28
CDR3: CASSFFGGPSTDTQYF
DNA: TGTGCCAGCAGTTTTTTCGGGGGGCCGAGCACAGATACGCAGTATTTT

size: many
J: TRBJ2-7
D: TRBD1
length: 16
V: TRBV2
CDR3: CASSEPRDSYSYEQYF
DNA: TGTGCCAGCAGTGAACCCCGGGACAGCTACTCCTACGAGCAGTACTTC

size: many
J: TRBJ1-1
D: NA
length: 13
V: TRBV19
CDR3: CASSITSRREAFF
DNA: TGTGCCAGTAGTATTACCTCCCGGAGAGAAGCTTTCTTT

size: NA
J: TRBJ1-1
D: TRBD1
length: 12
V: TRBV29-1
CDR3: CSVAGGRTEAFF
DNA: TGCAGCGTTGCAGGGGGCCGGACTGAAGCTTTCTTT

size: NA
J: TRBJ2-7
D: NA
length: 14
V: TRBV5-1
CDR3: CASSWNEDGYEQYF
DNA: TGCGCCAGCAGCTGGAACGAGGACGGCTACGAGCAGTACTTC

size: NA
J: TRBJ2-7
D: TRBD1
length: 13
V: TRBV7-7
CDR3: CASSADRGYEQYF
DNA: TGTGCCAGCAGCGCGGACAGGGGATACGAGCAGTACTTC

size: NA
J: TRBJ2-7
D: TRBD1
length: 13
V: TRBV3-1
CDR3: CASSRDRVQEQYF
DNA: TGTGCCAGCAGTCGGGACAGGGTGCAGGAGCAGTACTTC

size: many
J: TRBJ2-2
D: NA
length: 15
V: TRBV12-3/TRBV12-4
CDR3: CASTQGRGNTGELFF
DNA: TGTGCCAGCACGCAGGGCAGGGGAAACACCGGGGAGCTGTTTTTT

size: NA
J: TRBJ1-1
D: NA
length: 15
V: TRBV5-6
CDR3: CASSPGTLKNTEAFF
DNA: TGTGCCAGCAGCCCCGGGACATTAAAGAACACTGAAGCTTTCTTT

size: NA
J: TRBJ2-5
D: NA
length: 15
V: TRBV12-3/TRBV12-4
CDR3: CASSKTDSYLETQYF
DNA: TGTGCCAGCAGCAAGACGGACTCCTATCTGGAGACCCAGTACTTC

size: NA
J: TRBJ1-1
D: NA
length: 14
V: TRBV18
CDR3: CASSPPALNTEAFF
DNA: TGTGCCAGCTCACCACCCGCGTTGAACACTGAAGCTTTCTTT

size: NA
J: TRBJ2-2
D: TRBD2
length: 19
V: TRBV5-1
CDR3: CASSLQGTSGTANTGELFF
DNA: TGCGCCAGCAGCCTGCAGGGGACTAGCGGTACAGCGAACACCGGGGAGCTGTTTTTT

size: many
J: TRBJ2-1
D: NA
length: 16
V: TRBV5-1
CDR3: CASSSQTPTIYNEQFF
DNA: TGCGCCAGCAGCTCCCAGACTCCGACGATATACAATGAGCAGTTCTTC

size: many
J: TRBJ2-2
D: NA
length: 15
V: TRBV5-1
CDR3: CASSLRDGNTGELFF
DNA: TGCGCCAGCAGCTTAAGGGACGGGAACACCGGGGAGCTGTTTTTT

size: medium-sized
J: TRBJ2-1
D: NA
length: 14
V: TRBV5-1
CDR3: CASSREGPQYEQFF
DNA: TGCGCCAGCAGCCGCGAGGGACCACAATATGAGCAGTTCTTC

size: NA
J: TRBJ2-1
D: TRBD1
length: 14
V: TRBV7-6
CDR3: CASSLGRQGNEQFF
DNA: TGTGCCAGCAGCTTAGGGAGACAGGGCAATGAGCAGTTCTTC

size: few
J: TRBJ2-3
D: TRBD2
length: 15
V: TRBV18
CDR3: CASSLGLAVTDTQYF
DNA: TGTGCCAGCTCACTGGGACTAGCGGTGACAGATACGCAGTATTTT

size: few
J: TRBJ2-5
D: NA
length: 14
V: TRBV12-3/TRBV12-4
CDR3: CASSASQVWETQYF
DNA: TGTGCCAGCAGCGCCTCACAGGTGTGGGAGACCCAGTACTTC

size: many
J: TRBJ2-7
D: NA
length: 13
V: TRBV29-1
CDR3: CSVVDGDSNEQYF
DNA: TGCAGCGTTGTGGACGGGGATTCCAACGAGCAGTACTTC

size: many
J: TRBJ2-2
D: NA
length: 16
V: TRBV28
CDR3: CASSSEPSANTGELFF
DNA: TGTGCCAGCAGTTCCGAACCCTCCGCGAACACCGGGGAGCTGTTTTTT

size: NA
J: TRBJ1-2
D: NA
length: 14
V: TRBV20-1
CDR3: CSARGKGGIHGYTF
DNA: TGCAGTGCTAGAGGGAAAGGCGGAATCCATGGCTACACCTTC

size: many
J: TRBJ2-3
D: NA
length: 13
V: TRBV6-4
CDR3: CADTQLHTDTQYF
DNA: TGTGCCGACACACAATTGCACACAGATACGCAGTATTTT

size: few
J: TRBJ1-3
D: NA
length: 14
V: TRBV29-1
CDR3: CSVDSGYFGNTIYF
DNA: TGCAGCGTTGATTCGGGGTACTTTGGAAACACCATATATTTT

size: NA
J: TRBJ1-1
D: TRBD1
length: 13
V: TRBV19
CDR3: CASSTGANTEAFF
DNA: TGTGCCAGTTCCACAGGGGCGAACACTGAAGCTTTCTTT

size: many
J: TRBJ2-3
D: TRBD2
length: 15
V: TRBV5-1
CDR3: CASSLDGGGTDTQYF
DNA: TGCGCCAGCAGCTTGGACGGGGGGGGCACAGATACGCAGTATTTT

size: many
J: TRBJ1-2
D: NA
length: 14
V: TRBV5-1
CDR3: CASSLARQSYGYTF
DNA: TGCGCCAGCAGCTTGGCTCGACAGAGCTATGGCTACACCTTC

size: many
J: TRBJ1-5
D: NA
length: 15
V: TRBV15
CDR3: CATSRDPGGGQPQHF
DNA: TGTGCCACCAGCAGAGATCCGGGAGGAGGACAGCCCCAGCATTTT

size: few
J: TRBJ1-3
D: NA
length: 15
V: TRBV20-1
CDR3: CSARAPRSGGNTIYF
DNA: TGCAGTGCTAGAGCCCCCCGGTCGGGTGGAAACACCATATATTTT

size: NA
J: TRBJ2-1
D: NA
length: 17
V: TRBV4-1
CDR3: CASSHTRETTLYNEQFF
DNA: TGCGCCAGCAGCCATACCCGGGAAACGACGCTTTACAATGAGCAGTTCTTC

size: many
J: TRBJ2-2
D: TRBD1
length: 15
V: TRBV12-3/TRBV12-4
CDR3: CAVTRQGGRTGELFF
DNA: TGTGCCGTTACTCGACAGGGGGGTCGGACCGGGGAGCTGTTTTTT

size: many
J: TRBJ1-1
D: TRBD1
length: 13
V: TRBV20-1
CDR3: CSAPGTGGTEAFF
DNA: TGCAGTGCTCCCGGGACAGGGGGCACTGAAGCTTTCTTT

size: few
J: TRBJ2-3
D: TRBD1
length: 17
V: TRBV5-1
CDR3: CASSLAPGQGNSDTQYF
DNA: TGCGCCAGCAGCCTCGCCCCGGGACAGGGTAATTCAGATACGCAGTATTTT

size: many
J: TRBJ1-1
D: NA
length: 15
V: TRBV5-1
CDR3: CASSLAGRVNTEAFF
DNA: TGCGCCAGCAGCTTGGCCGGCAGGGTAAACACTGAAGCTTTCTTT

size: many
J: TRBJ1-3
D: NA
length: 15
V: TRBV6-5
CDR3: CASSYPHTSGNTIYF
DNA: TGTGCCAGCAGTTACCCGCATACCTCTGGAAACACCATATATTTT

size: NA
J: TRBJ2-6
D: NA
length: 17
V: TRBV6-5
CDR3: CASSSGTKASGANVLTF
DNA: TGTGCCAGCAGTTCCGGGACGAAGGCCTCTGGGGCCAACGTCCTGACTTTC

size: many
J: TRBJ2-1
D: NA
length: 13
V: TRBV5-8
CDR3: CASWGMAAGEQFF
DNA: TGTGCCAGCTGGGGCATGGCGGCTGGTGAGCAGTTCTTC

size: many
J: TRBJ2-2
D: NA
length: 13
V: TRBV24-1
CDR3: CATSGTITGELFF
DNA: TGTGCCACCAGTGGCACTATCACCGGGGAGCTGTTTTTT

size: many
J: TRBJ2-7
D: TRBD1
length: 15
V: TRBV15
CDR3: CATSRLGTGGYEQYF
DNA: TGTGCCACCAGCAGACTAGGGACAGGGGGCTACGAGCAGTACTTC

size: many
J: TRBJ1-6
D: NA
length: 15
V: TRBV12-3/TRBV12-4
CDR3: CASSSRGSGNSPLHF
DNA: TGTGCCAGCAGTTCCCGGGGCTCTGGAAATTCACCCCTCCACTTT